This T cell receptor beta chain was identified during a study of control samples from healthy donors and cancer patients (dated by TCRdb to between 2020 and 2021). Library construction relied on the immunoSEQ multiplex PCR assay. In TCRdb, the immuneACCESS table is reduced to in-frame sequences with V and J assigned. These tables do not hold every clone; where another copy was compared, an unresolved V gene accounts for under half, and the others remain unexplained. Counted in this sample were about 120,000 clones; more than 70% of them appeared once. The ten top clones hold about 2.5% of the sample. To note about this clone: Its cognate antigen has yet to be identified. The input lacks base qualities; no much larger clone sits a single base away.

Deletion took 5 bases off V and 4 bases off J, with a span of 10 bases between the germline ends. The CDR3 contains 13 residues, cysteine and phenylalanine counted. Only the CDR3 DNA is retained, 39 bases long and in frame from the first base. Based on the germline V gene, the CDR1 and CDR2 sequences are SGHTA and FQGTGA. The sequence came from a woman in her seventies in good health. This sequence uses TRBV7-3 and TRBJ2-3; too little of a D gene remains to name it. The sequencing input was blood. The CDR3 reads CASSPSRSDTQYF. The DNA reads TGTGCCAGCAGCCCATCAAGGTCAGATACGCAGTATTTT.